The 27 T cell receptor beta chains below come from one sample, sequenced in a study of cytomegalovirus exposure and HLA in healthy donors. Use of 60 Vbeta and 13 Jbeta primers characterized the PCR. Only in-frame clones appear in the TCRdb table, and some are missing; sequencing was by immunoSEQ multiplex PCR. This sample has about 120,000 clones, with roughly 79% found just once. Sequencing was done on a sample of PBMCs. Receptors were obtained from a woman in her twenties or thirties in good health and CMV-seronegative.

J is TRBJ2-1 and V is TRBV29-1, with D unclear. The germline CDR1 and CDR2 sequences are SQVTM and ANQGSEA. The CDR3 is 12 residues long. V gave up 0 bases and J gave up 5 bases, with 5 bases separating them. The CDR3 DNA sequence: TGCAGCGTTGAAGAACGAGACAATGAGCAGTTCTTC. Its protein product is CSVEERDNEQFF.

Only one count was recorded for this clone. This rearrangement joins TRBV30 to TRBJ2-7, with TRBD2 as a possible D gene (7 bases). The CDR3 loop spans 15 amino acids. The germline V gene has CDR1 GTSNPN and CDR2 SVGIG (reference sequence). The germline V and J ends were trimmed by 3 bases and 4 bases, with 19 bases remaining between them. CDR3 in amino acids: CAWSSIVGGGYEQYF. The DNA for the CDR3 is TGTGCCTGGAGCTCGATTGTAGGGGGGGGGTACGAGCAGTACTTC.

This rearrangement joins TRBV27 to TRBJ2-1; D ambiguous. This CDR3 is built from 13 residues. Germline loops: CDR1 MNHEY, CDR2 SMNVEV (reference sequence). V was shortened by 5 bases and J by 5 bases, with 10 bases between the two germline ends. CDR3 nucleotide sequence: TGTGCCAGCAGTCCGAGCGTTCACAATGAGCAGTTCTTC. Translation: CASSPSVHNEQFF.

This sequence joins TRBV27 and TRBJ1-5; TRBD1 matches 9 bases. Trimming cost V 6 bases and J 6 bases; bases outside gene matches: 6. Germline V gene sequence: CDR1 MNHEY, CDR2 SMNVEV (reference sequence). The CDR3 is 14 amino acids. This CDR3 is CASRLTGGVQPQHF. The CDR3 DNA is TGTGCCAGCAGGCTGACAGGGGGAGTTCAGCCCCAGCATTTT.

The chain carries TRBV5-4 and TRBJ2-5; D is perhaps TRBD2 (5 bases). The CDR3 loop spans 14 amino acids. V gave up 4 bases and J gave up 5 bases, with 15 bases separating them. Looked up from germline, CDR1 is SGHNT and CDR2 is YYREEE (reference sequence). CDR3 in DNA: TGTGCCAGCAGCCGGCGGGCGGCCGGGGAGACCCAGTACTTC. Translating it yields CASSRRAAGETQYF.

This clone was counted a few times. The chain couples TRBV7-2 to TRBJ2-1; D unclear. Germline V CDR1 and CDR2: SGHTA, FQGNSA. Trimming shortened V by 5 bases and J by 9 bases, and 8 bases separated the two germline ends. The CDR3 is made up of 11 amino acids. CDR3 sequence: CASSMSSEQFF. In nucleotides, the CDR3 is TGTGCCAGCAGCATGTCTAGTGAGCAGTTCTTC.

This chain joins TRBV27 and TRBJ1-1; TRBD1 matches 7 bases. The CDR3 loop spans 12 amino acids. CDR1 MNHEY and CDR2 SMNVEV come from the germline V gene (reference sequence). The CDR3 DNA reads as TGTGTACTAAGGGGGCGCGGCACTGAAGCTTTCTTT. Translating gives CVLRGRGTEAFF.

V gene TRBV6-4 combines with J gene TRBJ2-6; 9 bases map to TRBD2. Looked up from germline, CDR1 is MRHNA and CDR2 is SNTAGT. V dropped 2 bases and J dropped 2; count of bases not matched to a gene: 13. The CDR3 consists of 20 residues. In nucleotides, the CDR3 is TGTGCCAGCAGTGACAGGGGGGGTAGCGGGAGACACCCTGGGGCCAACGTCCTGACTTTC. This encodes CASSDRGGSGRHPGANVLTF.

The chain joins TRBV7-8 to TRBJ2-7, with TRBD2 matching over 10 bases. Germline CDR1 and CDR2: SGHVS and FQNEAQ. The ends lost 5 bases at V and 7 bases at J; junction bases unmatched: 11. CDR3 length: 15 amino acids. CDR3 protein: CASSGPLAGVGEQYF. The CDR3 DNA sequence: TGTGCCAGCAGCGGCCCCCTAGCGGGAGTGGGAGAGCAGTACTTC. Full variable domain (rest looked up from reference TRBV7-8 and TRBJ2-7): GAGVSQSPRYKVAKRGQDVALRCDPISGHVSLFWYQQALGQGPEFLTYFQNEAQLDKSGLPSDRFFAERPEGSVSTLKIQRTQQEDSAVYLCASSGPLAGVGEQYFGPGTRLTVT.

Only a few counts were recorded for this clone. The chain has TRBV6-6 and TRBJ1-2; TRBD1 matches at 8 bases. CDR3 length: 13 amino acids. With 5 bases clipped from V and 4 bases from J, the junction kept 3 bases outside the gene matches. Per germline, CDR1 MNHNY and CDR2 SVGAGI (reference sequence). The CDR3 coding sequence is TGTGCCAGCAGTCAGACAGGGGTCTATGGCTACACCTTC. It yields the protein CASSQTGVYGYTF.

This rearrangement joins TRBV28 to TRBJ1-3; possible D gene TRBD1, 6 bases. The germline gives CDR1 MDHEN, CDR2 SYDVKM. CDR3 length: 17 amino acids. Trimming removed 6 bases at V and 0 bases at J, with 18 bases between. The CDR3 bases are TGTGCCAGCAGAGGATTCGGGACACCTTTCTCTGGAAACACCATATATTTT. Translation: CASRGFGTPFSGNTIYF. The variable domain in full, with the rest retrieved from reference TRBV28 and TRBJ1-3, is DVKVTQSSRYLVKRTGEKVFLECVQDMDHENMFWYRQDPGLGLRLIYFSYDVKMKEKGDIPEGYSVSREKKERFSLILESASTNQTSMYLCASRGFGTPFSGNTIYFGEGSWLTVV.

This clone is a singleton in its sample. For the CDR3, the DNA is TGTGCCAGCAGCTTAGCAGCGATTGACTATGGCTACACCTTC. Translating it yields CASSLAAIDYGYTF. The gene calls are TRBV7-9 and TRBJ1-2, with D uncertain. Trimming took off 0 bases at V and 3 bases at J, with 8 bases between the two ends. Germline CDR1 and CDR2: SEHNR and FQNEAQ (reference sequence). The CDR3 length is 14 residues.

This clone was observed a handful of times. The J gene is TRBJ2-7, the V gene TRBV9; 7 bases are shared with TRBD1. CDR3 length equals 13 residues. The V and J ends lost 3 bases and 3 bases, in that order; junction bases with no gene match: 3. CDR1 and CDR2 (germline): SGDLS, YYNGEE. The DNA for the CDR3 is TGTGCCAGCAGCGATTCAGGGGGCTACGAGCAGTACTTC. Amino acids: CASSDSGGYEQYF. The complete variable domain, with remaining parts taken from reference TRBV9 and TRBJ2-7, reads DSGVTQTPKHLITATGQRVTLRCSPRSGDLSVYWYQQSLDQGLQFLIQYYNGEERAKGNILERFSAQQFPDLHSELNLSSLELGDSALYFCASSDSGGYEQYFGPGTRLTVT.

This rearrangement joins TRBV2 to TRBJ2-3; D gene uncertain. This CDR3 region has 15 residues. Between the trimmed V and J ends, which lost 1 base and 4 bases, there was a span of 12 bases. CDR1 is SNHLY, CDR2 FYNNEI, per germline. This CDR3 is CASSEDPLPSDTQYF. As DNA, the CDR3 is TGTGCCAGCAGTGAAGACCCGCTACCGTCAGATACGCAGTATTTT.

Turning to this clone: Other DNA sequences within the sample encode an identical CDR3. J is TRBJ1-1 and V is TRBV4-3; 8 bases match TRBD1. J was trimmed by 5 bases and V by 1 base; bases with no gene match: 6. From germline, CDR1 is LGHNA and CDR2 YSLEER. The CDR3 has 15 residues. As DNA, the CDR3 is TGCGCCAGCAGCCAAGCGAACAGGGGGAATACTGAAGCTTTCTTT. Amino acids: CASSQANRGNTEAFF.

The chain couples TRBV28 to TRBJ2-7; 8 nucleotides agree with TRBD1. The CDR3 covers 12 residues. V dropped 6 bases and J dropped 3; count of bases not matched to a gene: 1. In germline, CDR1 is MDHEN, CDR2 SYDVKM. The CDR3 sequence is CASRDRDYEQYF. In DNA form, the CDR3 reads TGTGCCAGCAGGGACAGGGACTACGAGCAGTACTTC. The full variable domain, in which reference TRBV28 and TRBJ2-7 provide the parts outside the CDR3, is DVKVTQSSRYLVKRTGEKVFLECVQDMDHENMFWYRQDPGLGLRLIYFSYDVKMKEKGDIPEGYSVSREKKERFSLILESASTNQTSMYLCASRDRDYEQYFGPGTRLTVT.

Concerning this clone itself: Other DNA sequences of this sample code for an identical CDR3. This sequence joins TRBV13 and TRBJ2-2; 15 bases agree with TRBD2. The CDR3 runs to 19 residues. The germline V gene encodes CDR1 PRHDT and CDR2 FYEKMQ (reference sequence). J gave up 2 bases and V 3 bases, and 7 bases lay outside the gene matches. CDR3 DNA sequence: TGTGCCAGCAGCTTGGGACTAGCGGGAGGCCTTCCAAACACCGGGGAGCTGTTTTTT. It encodes CASSLGLAGGLPNTGELFF. Full variable domain (rest looked up from reference TRBV13 and TRBJ2-2): AAGVIQSPRHLIKEKRETATLKCYPIPRHDTVYWYQQGPGQDPQFLISFYEKMQSDKGSIPDRFSAQQFSDYHSELNMSSLELGDSALYFCASSLGLAGGLPNTGELFFGEGSRLTVL.

In DNA, the CDR3 is TGTGCCAGCAGCTTGGTCGCGGCTTCGAGCTCCTACGAGCAGTACTTC. This sequence encodes CASSLVAASSSYEQYF. The chain combines TRBV5-6 with TRBJ2-7; D unclear. This CDR3 contains 16 residues. V lost 0 bases and J 0 bases, leaving 13 bases between the germline ends. Germline V gene data show CDR1 as SGHDT and CDR2 as YYEEEE.

CDR3 in amino acids: CASSLTSYTGELFF. CDR3 coding DNA: TGTGCCAGCAGCTTAACAAGCTACACCGGGGAGCTGTTTTTT. The chain uses TRBV7-3 and TRBJ2-2; D remains ambiguous. CDR3 length: 14 amino acids. Germline V CDR1 and CDR2: SGHTA, FQGTGA. Trimming cost V 0 bases and J 3 bases, with 5 bases left between them. The full variable domain, rest sourced from reference TRBV7-3 and TRBJ2-2, is GAGVSQTPSNKVTEKGKYVELRCDPISGHTALYWYRQSLGQGPEFLIYFQGTGAADDSGLPNDRFFAVRPEGSVSTLKIQRTERGDSAVYLCASSLTSYTGELFFGEGSRLTVL.

The genes are TRBV28 and TRBJ2-7; 8 bases match TRBD2. The CDR3 has 13 residues. From germline, CDR1 is MDHEN and CDR2 SYDVKM. The V gene end was trimmed by 8 bases and the J gene end by 7 bases; junction bases not matched to a gene: 10. The CDR3 sequence is CASRGGGTGEQYF. The DNA for the CDR3 is TGTGCCAGCCGGGGGGGCGGGACGGGGGAGCAGTACTTC. Supplemented by reference TRBV28 and TRBJ2-7, the full variable domain reads DVKVTQSSRYLVKRTGEKVFLECVQDMDHENMFWYRQDPGLGLRLIYFSYDVKMKEKGDIPEGYSVSREKKERFSLILESASTNQTSMYLCASRGGGTGEQYFGPGTRLTVT.

The rearrangement uses TRBV6-4 and TRBJ2-5; 7 bases align to TRBD1. Germline trimming cut 3 bases from V and 1 base from J; bases unmatched to any gene: 2. Germline V gene sequence: CDR1 MRHNA, CDR2 SNTAGT. The CDR3 totals 14 residues. The CDR3 sequence is CASSETGFQETQYF. The CDR3 nucleotides read TGTGCCAGCAGTGAGACAGGGTTCCAAGAGACCCAGTACTTC.

This clone is a singleton in its sample. V is TRBV5-8 and J is TRBJ2-3; D is perhaps TRBD2 (6 bases). The CDR3 loop spans 14 amino acids. The germline V gene encodes CDR1 SGHTS and CDR2 YDEGEE. V lost 4 bases, J lost 1 base, and 10 bases lay in between. CDR3 coding DNA: TGTGCCAGCAGCAGGCGGGGCCGCACAGATACGCAGTATTTT. Translated, it gives CASSRRGRTDTQYF.

This clone was picked up one time. The chain employs TRBV15 and TRBJ1-1, with 10 nucleotides matching TRBD1. With 2 bases clipped from V and 6 bases from J, the junction kept 6 bases outside the gene matches. CDR1 is LNHNV and CDR2 is YYDKDF in the germline V gene (reference sequence). CDR3 length equals 15 residues. The CDR3 DNA sequence: TGTGCCACCAGCAGACCCGGACAGGGGGGAGCTGAAGCTTTCTTT. This codes for CATSRPGQGGAEAFF.

V gene TRBV25-1 combines with J gene TRBJ2-1, with 7 bases lining up with TRBD2. Trimming took 0 bases from V and 7 from J; bases not matched to a gene: 6. The CDR3 length is 15 residues. Germline values: CDR1 MGHDK, CDR2 SYGVNS. Here the CDR3 reads CASSEYSGVLNEQFF. CDR3 nucleotide sequence: TGTGCCAGCAGTGAATACAGCGGGGTATTAAATGAGCAGTTCTTC.

V usage is TRBV10-2 and J usage is TRBJ2-3, with a tentative D call TRBD1 (7 bases). This CDR3 has 16 residues. V shed 4 bases and J shed 1 base, with 15 bases lying between them. The germline V gene encodes CDR1 WSHSY and CDR2 SAAADI. CDR3 DNA sequence: TGCGCCAGCAGTGGGGGGGACAGTCTCCGCACAGATACGCAGTATTTT. Protein: CASSGGDSLRTDTQYF.

The chain carries TRBV6-1 and TRBJ2-7, with D perhaps TRBD1 (6 bases). CDR3 length: 13 residues. V lost 6 bases to trimming and J lost 3 bases, with 12 bases between them. CDR1 is MNHNS and CDR2 is SASEGT in the germline V gene. The CDR3 spells CASRTTGIYEQYF. The CDR3 nucleotides read TGTGCCAGCAGAACGACAGGAATCTACGAGCAGTACTTC.

This clone was observed a few times. This sequence joins TRBV2 and TRBJ1-1, with 10 bases identical to TRBD1. The CDR3 runs 14 residues. The germline CDR1 and CDR2 sequences are SNHLY and FYNNEI. V trimming: 4 bases; J trimming: 4 bases; junction bases outside the gene matches: 3. This chain's CDR3 is CASSGGDRGTEAFF. For the CDR3, the DNA is TGTGCCAGCAGTGGGGGGGACAGGGGCACTGAAGCTTTCTTT.